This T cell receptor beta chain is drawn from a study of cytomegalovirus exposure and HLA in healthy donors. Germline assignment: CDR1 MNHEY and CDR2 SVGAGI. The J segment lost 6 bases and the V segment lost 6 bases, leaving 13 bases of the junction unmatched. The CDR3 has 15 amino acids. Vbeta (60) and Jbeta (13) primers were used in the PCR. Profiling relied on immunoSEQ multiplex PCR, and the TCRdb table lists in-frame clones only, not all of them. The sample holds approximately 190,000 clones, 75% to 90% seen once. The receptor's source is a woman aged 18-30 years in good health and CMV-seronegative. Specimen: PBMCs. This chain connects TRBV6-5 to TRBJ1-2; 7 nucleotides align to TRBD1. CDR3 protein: CASRYTGTARDGYTF. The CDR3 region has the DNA TGTGCCAGCAGGTATACCGGGACAGCCCGGGATGGCTACACCTTC.